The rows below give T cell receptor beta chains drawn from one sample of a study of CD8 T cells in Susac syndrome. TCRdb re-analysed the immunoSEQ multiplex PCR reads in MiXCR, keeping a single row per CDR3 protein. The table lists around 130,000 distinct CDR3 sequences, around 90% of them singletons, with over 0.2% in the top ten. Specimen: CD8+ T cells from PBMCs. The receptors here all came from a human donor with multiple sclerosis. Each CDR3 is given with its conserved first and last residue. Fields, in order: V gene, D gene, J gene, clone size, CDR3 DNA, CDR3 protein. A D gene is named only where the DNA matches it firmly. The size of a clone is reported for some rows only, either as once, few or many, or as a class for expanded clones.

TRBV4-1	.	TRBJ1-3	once	TGCGCCAGCAGTTCAATAGCAAGGTGGTCTGGAAACACCATATATTTT	CASSSIARWSGNTIYF
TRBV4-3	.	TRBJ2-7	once	TGCGCCAGCAGCCAAGAGACGGACGGACCCTACGAGCAGTACTTC	CASSQETDGPYEQYF
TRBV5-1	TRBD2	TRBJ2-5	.	TGCGCCAGCAGCTTGGAAGGACTAGCGGTTTCTATCCGGGAGACCCAGTACTTC	CASSLEGLAVSIRETQYF
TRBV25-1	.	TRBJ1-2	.	TGTGCCAGCAGTTATAGTTATTCTTCGTATGGCTACACCTTC	CASSYSYSSYGYTF
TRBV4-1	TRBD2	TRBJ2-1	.	TGCGCCAGCAGCCAATTCTCTGGCGGGAGCATCGATGAGCAGTTCTTC	CASSQFSGGSIDEQFF
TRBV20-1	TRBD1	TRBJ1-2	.	TGCAGTGCCAAGGGACAGCCGAGATTTAACTATGGCTACACCTTC	CSAKGQPRFNYGYTF
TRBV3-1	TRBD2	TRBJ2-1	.	TGTGCCAGCAGCCACCCGACTAGCGGGTTCCACAATGAGCAGTTCTTC	CASSHPTSGFHNEQFF
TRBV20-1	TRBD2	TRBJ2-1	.	TGCAGTGCCAGGCCCGGACTAGCGGTTTACAATGAGCAGTTCTTC	CSARPGLAVYNEQFF
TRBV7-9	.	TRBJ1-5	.	TGTGCCAGCAGCTTAGCTGGGACCGGTAATCAGCCCCAGCATTTT	CASSLAGTGNQPQHF
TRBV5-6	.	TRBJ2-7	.	TGTGCCAGCAGCTTGGCCCCGTGGGAGCAGTACTTC	CASSLAPWEQYF
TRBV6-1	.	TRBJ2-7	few	TGTGCCAGCAGAGATTCCTTCTACGAGCAGTACTTC	CASRDSFYEQYF
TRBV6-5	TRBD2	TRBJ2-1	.	TGTGCCAGCAGTTACGGCGGGAGACACAATGAGCAGTTCTTC	CASSYGGRHNEQFF
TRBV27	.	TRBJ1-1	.	TGTGCCAGCAGTCACTTGGACAGACCGAACACTGAAGCTTTCTTT	CASSHLDRPNTEAFF
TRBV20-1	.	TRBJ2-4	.	TGCAGTGCTAGAGATCTAGGGGGAGGGCCGGTAAACATTCAGTACTTC	CSARDLGGGPVNIQYF
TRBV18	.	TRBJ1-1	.	TGTGCCAGCTCACCACGTGGGAAGAACACTGAAGCTTTCTTT	CASSPRGKNTEAFF
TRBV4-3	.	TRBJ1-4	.	TGCGCCAGCAGCCGCCTTTACGCAACTAATGAAAAACTGTTTTTT	CASSRLYATNEKLFF
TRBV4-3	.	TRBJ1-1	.	TGCGCCAGCAGCCAAGTTCTAACTGGAGGGAGGAACACTGAAGCTTTCTTT	CASSQVLTGGRNTEAFF
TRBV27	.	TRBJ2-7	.	TGTGCCAGCCGGTCGGGGTTGGGCCTCTACGAGCAGTACTTC	CASRSGLGLYEQYF
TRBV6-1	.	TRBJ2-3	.	TGTGCCAGCAGTGAATCGAGGCTAATCCCCACAGATACGCAGTATTTT	CASSESRLIPTDTQYF
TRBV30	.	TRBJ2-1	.	TGTGCCTTTGAAGAGTTAGGGAATGAGCAGTTCTTC	CAFEELGNEQFF
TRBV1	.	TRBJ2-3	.	TGCACCAGCAGCCTCGGGACAGGGGCAGATACGCAGTATTTT	CTSSLGTGADTQYF
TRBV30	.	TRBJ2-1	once	TGTGCCTGGAGTGCGGTTGTTGAGCAGTTCTTC	CAWSAVVEQFF
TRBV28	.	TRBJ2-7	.	TGTGCCAGCAGTTTAGGCCCAGGGACTCCCCAGTACTTC	CASSLGPGTPQYF
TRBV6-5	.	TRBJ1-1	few	TGTGCCAGCAGTTTAACCCTGAACACTGAAGCTTTCTTT	CASSLTLNTEAFF
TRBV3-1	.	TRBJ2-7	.	TGTGCCAGCAGCCAACTCAAGCAGGAGTCCTACGAGCAGTACTTC	CASSQLKQESYEQYF
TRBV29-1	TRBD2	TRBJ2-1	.	TGCAGCGTTGACGACCCGGGACTAGCGGGAGAGCAGTTCTTC	CSVDDPGLAGEQFF
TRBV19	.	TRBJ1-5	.	TGTGCCAGTAGTCTTACAGACTATAGCAATCAGCCCCAGCATTTT	CASSLTDYSNQPQHF
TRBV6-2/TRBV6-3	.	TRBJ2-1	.	TGTGCCAGCAGACCCGGGACATACAATGAGCAGTTCTTC	CASRPGTYNEQFF
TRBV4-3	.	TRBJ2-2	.	TGCGCCAGCAGCCTCTCCACGGACAGAGGCGGGGAGCTGTTTTTT	CASSLSTDRGGELFF
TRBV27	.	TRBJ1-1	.	TGTGCCAGCAGTTTATCGAGTACCACGGAGGCTTTCTTT	CASSLSSTTEAFF
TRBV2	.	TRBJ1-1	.	TGTGCCAGCAATCGGGATCTGAACACTGAAGCTTTCTTT	CASNRDLNTEAFF
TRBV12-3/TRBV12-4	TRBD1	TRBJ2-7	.	TGTGCCAGCAGTCTGCACAGGGGCGACGAGCAGTACTTC	CASSLHRGDEQYF
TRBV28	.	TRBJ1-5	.	TGTGCCAGCAGTTTTGGTTTCACGGGGGGAAATCAGCCCCAGCATTTT	CASSFGFTGGNQPQHF
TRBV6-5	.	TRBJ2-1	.	TGTGCCAGCAGTCCCCAGGCTAATGAGCAGTTCTTC	CASSPQANEQFF
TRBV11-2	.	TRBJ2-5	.	TGTGCCAGCAGCTTAGCCCAAGAGACCCAGTACTTC	CASSLAQETQYF
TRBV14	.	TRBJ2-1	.	TGTGCCAGCAGTACTTTACTCGGAACCGCGTGGAATGAGCAGTTCTTC	CASSTLLGTAWNEQFF
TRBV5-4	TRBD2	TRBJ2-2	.	TGTGCCAGCGGGGAAGGGACTAGCGGAATGACCGGGGAGCTGTTTTTT	CASGEGTSGMTGELFF
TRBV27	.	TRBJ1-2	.	TGTGCCAGCAGTTTAATCGGCCCGGCCGGCTATGGCTACACCTTC	CASSLIGPAGYGYTF
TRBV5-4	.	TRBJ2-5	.	TGTGCCAGCAGCATCTGGGCGGGTCTTTTCCAAGAGACCCAGTACTTC	CASSIWAGLFQETQYF
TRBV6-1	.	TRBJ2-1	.	TGTGCCAGCAGTGAAAGGAGAGGGAATCATGAGCAGTTCTTC	CASSERRGNHEQFF
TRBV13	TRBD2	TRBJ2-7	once	TGTGCCAGCAGCTCCTGGGGACTATCCTACGAGCAGTACTTC	CASSSWGLSYEQYF
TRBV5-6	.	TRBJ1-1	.	TGTGCCAGCAGCTTGGAGGCCGGGAACACTGAAGCTTTCTTT	CASSLEAGNTEAFF
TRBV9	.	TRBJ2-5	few	TGTGCCAGCAGCGTGGGGACGGCATTACAAGAGACCCAGTACTTC	CASSVGTALQETQYF
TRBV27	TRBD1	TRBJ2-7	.	TGTGCCAGCAGTGCCGGACAGGGCTCCTACGAGCAGTACTTC	CASSAGQGSYEQYF
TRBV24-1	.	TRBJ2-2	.	TGTGCCACCAGTGATTTTGGGGCAGAAAACACCGGGGAGCTGTTTTTT	CATSDFGAENTGELFF
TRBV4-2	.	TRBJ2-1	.	TGTGCCAGCAGCCTAAATGCACTCGGTGAGCAGTTCTTC	CASSLNALGEQFF
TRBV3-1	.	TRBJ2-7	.	TGTGCCAGCAGCCAAGTGGGCGAGCAGTACTTC	CASSQVGEQYF